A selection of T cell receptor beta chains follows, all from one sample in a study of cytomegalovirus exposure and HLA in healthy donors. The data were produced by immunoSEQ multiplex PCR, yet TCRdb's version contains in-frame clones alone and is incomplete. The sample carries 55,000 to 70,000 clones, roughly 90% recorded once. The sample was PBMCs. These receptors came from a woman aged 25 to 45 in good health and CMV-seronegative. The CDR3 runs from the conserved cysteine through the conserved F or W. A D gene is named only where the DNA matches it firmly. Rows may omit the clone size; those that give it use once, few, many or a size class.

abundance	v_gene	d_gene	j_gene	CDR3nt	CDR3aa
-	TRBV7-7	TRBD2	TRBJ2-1	TGTGCCAGCAGCCTACTAGCGGGAGGCTTCAATGAGCAGTTCTTC	CASSLLAGGFNEQFF
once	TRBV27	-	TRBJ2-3	TGTGCCAGCAGATCTGTGCGGCGGACAGATACGCAGTATTTT	CASRSVRRTDTQYF
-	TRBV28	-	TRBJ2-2	TGTGCCAGCAGTCTAGGACTACCCTCGAGGACCGGGGAGCTGTTTTTT	CASSLGLPSRTGELFF
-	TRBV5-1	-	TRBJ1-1	TGCGCCAGCAGCTTCTCGGGGAACACTGAAGCTTTCTTT	CASSFSGNTEAFF
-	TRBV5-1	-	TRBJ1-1	TGCGCCAGCAGCGGGGGCAGGGATGGCACTGAAGCTTTCTTT	CASSGGRDGTEAFF
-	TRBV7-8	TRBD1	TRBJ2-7	TGTGCCAGCAGCTCAGACCCGGGACAGGGGTTTGGGGTCTCCTACGAGCAGTACTTC	CASSSDPGQGFGVSYEQYF
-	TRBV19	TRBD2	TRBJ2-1	TGTGCCAGTAGTATATCGGGGGGTAAAATAAATGAGCAGTTCTTC	CASSISGGKINEQFF
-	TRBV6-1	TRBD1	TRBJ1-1	TGTGCCAGCCCCCCGGGACAGGGGTTGTTAGCTTTCTTT	CASPPGQGLLAFF
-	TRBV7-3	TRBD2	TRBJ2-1	TGTGCCAGCAGCCCGATAACAGCGGGAGGGCGGAATGAGCAGTTCTTC	CASSPITAGGRNEQFF
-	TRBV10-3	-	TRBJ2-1	TGTGCCATCATCGGGCAGTTCTTC	CAIIGQFF
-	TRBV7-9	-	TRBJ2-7	TGTGCCAGCAGCTTCTGGTCGCGGGGCCCCGGGACAGCTACCTACGAGCAGTACTTC	CASSFWSRGPGTATYEQYF
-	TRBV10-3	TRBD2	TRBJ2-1	TGTGCCATCAGTGAGTCGTTCGGTAGCGGGTCAACGGGTTACAATGAGCAGTTCTTC	CAISESFGSGSTGYNEQFF
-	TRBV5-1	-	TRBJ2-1	TGCGCCAGCAGCCGGACAGTTCAAGGGGGCAATGAGCAGTTCTTC	CASSRTVQGGNEQFF
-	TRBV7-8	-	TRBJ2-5	TGTGCCAGCAGCTTAGGAGTTTTAGAGACCCAGTACTTC	CASSLGVLETQYF
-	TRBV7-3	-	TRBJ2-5	TGTGCCAGCAGCTTAAACTCGGGAGCGTCGGAGACCCAGTACTTC	CASSLNSGASETQYF
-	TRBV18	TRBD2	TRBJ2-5	TGTGCCAGCTCACCGAGAGAGGGGGGACTAGCGGAAGAGACCCAGTACTTC	CASSPREGGLAEETQYF
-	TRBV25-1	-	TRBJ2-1	TGTGCCAGCAGTGAATGGGCGGGACTGGGCAGGGAGCAGTTCTTC	CASSEWAGLGREQFF
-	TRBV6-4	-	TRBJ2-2	TGTGCCAGCAGTAGTAGAGGGGAGCTGTTTTTT	CASSSRGELFF
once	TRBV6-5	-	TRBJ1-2	TGTGCCAGCAGTTACGAAGGAACGGGCTATGGCTACACCTTC	CASSYEGTGYGYTF
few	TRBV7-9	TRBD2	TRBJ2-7	TGTGCCAGCAGCGTAGAAGGGTTAGCGGGGGTAGAGCAGTACTTC	CASSVEGLAGVEQYF
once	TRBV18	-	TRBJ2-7	TGTGCCAGCTCACCACTTGAGGGAGTCTCCTACGAGCAGTACTTC	CASSPLEGVSYEQYF
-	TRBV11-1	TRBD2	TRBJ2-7	TGTGCCAGCAGCTCCCGTAGCGGGAGGCTGTACGAGCAGTACTTC	CASSSRSGRLYEQYF
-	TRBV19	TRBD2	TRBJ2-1	TGTGCCAGTAGGACTAGCGGGACGCGTGAGCAGTTCTTC	CASRTSGTREQFF
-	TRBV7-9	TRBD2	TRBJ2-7	TGTGCCAGCAGTCTAGCGGGAGCCTACGAGCAGTACTTC	CASSLAGAYEQYF
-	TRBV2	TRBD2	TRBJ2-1	TGTGCCAGCAGTGACCACCTAGCGGGAGGACCCTACAATGAGCAGTTCTTC	CASSDHLAGGPYNEQFF
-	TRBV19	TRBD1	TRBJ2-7	TGTGCCAGTAGTTCACCACCGGGACAGGGTACCTCCGGGCAGTACTTC	CASSSPPGQGTSGQYF
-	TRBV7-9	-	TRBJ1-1	TGTGCCAGCAGCTTCGTGGGAGGCACTGAAGCTTTCTTT	CASSFVGGTEAFF
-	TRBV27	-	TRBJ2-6	TGTGCCAGCAGTTTATTGGGGGCTGTTGGGGCTGGGGCCAACGTCCTGACTTTC	CASSLLGAVGAGANVLTF
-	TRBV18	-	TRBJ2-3	TGTGCCAGCTCACCACGGGCAGCGGAGTCCACAGATACGCAGTATTTT	CASSPRAAESTDTQYF
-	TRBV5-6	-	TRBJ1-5	TGTGCCAGCAGCTGGGCACGGGGTGCGCAGCCCCAGCATTTT	CASSWARGAQPQHF
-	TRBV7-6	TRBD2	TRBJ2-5	TGTGCCAGCAGCTCCATTACTAGCGGCCAAGGGGCGACCCAGTACTTC	CASSSITSGQGATQYF
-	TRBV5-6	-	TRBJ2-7	TGTGCCAGCAGCTTGTTCCCCGGAGGGCTCTCCTACGAGCAGTACTTC	CASSLFPGGLSYEQYF
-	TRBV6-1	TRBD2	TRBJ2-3	TGTGCCAGCAGTGTTTCTAGCGGGAGGTCAGATACGCAGTATTTT	CASSVSSGRSDTQYF
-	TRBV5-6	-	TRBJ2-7	TGTGCCAGCAGCTTAGATGTGGGAGACGAGCAGTACTTC	CASSLDVGDEQYF
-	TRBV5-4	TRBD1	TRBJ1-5	TGTGCCAGCAGCTCGCAGGGGGATAGCAATCAGCCCCAGCATTTT	CASSSQGDSNQPQHF
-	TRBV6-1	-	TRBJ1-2	TGTGCCAGCAGTGAAAGGAGCCTAGTCAACTATGGCTACACCTTC	CASSERSLVNYGYTF
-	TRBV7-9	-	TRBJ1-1	TGTGCCAGCAGCTCGGACTTTTTATCGAACACTGAAGCTTTCTTT	CASSSDFLSNTEAFF
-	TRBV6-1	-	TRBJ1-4	TGTGCCAGCAGTGATCCCAGGACTCGGGAAAAACTGTTTTTT	CASSDPRTREKLFF